This T cell receptor beta chain was identified during a study of cytomegalovirus exposure and HLA in healthy donors. PCR employed 60 Vbeta and 13 Jbeta primers. Produced via immunoSEQ multiplex PCR; TCRdb's table is partial and in-frame only. The repertoire consists of some 200,000 clones, with around four fifths occurring once and the leading ten covering over 2%. General observations from the study: Immune exposure was documented only through CMV serostatus. In a later analysis, most CMV-associated TCR beta chains appeared HLA-restricted.

A note on this clone: Its antigen is undetermined. This sample includes further DNA sequences coding for the same CDR3.

The CDR3 has 13 residues. V shed 6 bases, J shed 4 bases, and the junction held 4 bases outside the gene matches. Germline V gives CDR1 LNHDA, CDR2 SQIVND (reference sequence). Material for sequencing was PBMCs. The source of this sequence is a woman between 50 and 59 years old in good health and CMV-seropositive. The rearrangement joins TRBV19 to TRBJ2-5, with 8 bases lining up with TRBD1. This CDR3 is CASSGQGGETQYF. In DNA, the CDR3 is TGTGCCAGTAGCGGACAGGGTGGAGAGACCCAGTACTTC.